Below are 4 T cell receptor beta chains sequenced from a single sample in a study of Ad26.COV2.S vaccination and SARS-CoV-2 variants. Treatment denoted: roughly 18 received Ad26.COV2.S at low or high dose, single or two shots; 5 received placebo; per-sample allocation not given. Specimens were obtained on day 63 following the first vaccine or placebo injection. Clones were sequenced by immunoSEQ multiplex PCR, and TCRdb holds only the in-frame ones, with some missing. The repertoire holds more than 300,000 clones, with approximately 86% as singletons. This material consisted of peripheral blood, taken in a trial of Ad26.COV2.S vaccine versus placebo. These receptors came from a person aged 18-65 years who received the Ad26.COV2.S COVID-19 vaccine or a placebo.

J is TRBJ1-1 and V is TRBV11-3; D unclear. V was pared by 3 bases and J by 4 bases, with 6 bases between. CDR3 length equals 12 residues. Per germline, CDR1 SGHNT and CDR2 YENEEA. The CDR3: CASSFQSTEAFF. Here the CDR3 DNA reads TGTGCCAGCAGCTTCCAAAGCACTGAAGCTTTCTTT.

J is TRBJ1-2 and V is TRBV9, with no clear D. With 0 bases removed from V and 2 bases from J, the gap between germline ends came to 5 bases. The germline gives CDR1 SGDLS, CDR2 YYNGEE. The CDR3 sequence is 13 residues long. CDR3: CASSVVGNYGYTF. CDR3 DNA: TGTGCCAGCAGCGTAGTAGGGAACTATGGCTACACCTTC.

The chain uses TRBV28 and TRBJ1-5; TRBD1 matches at 7 bases. The CDR3 runs to 18 residues. The germline V gene has CDR1 MDHEN and CDR2 SYDVKM. Trimming cost V 3 bases and J 1 base; bases outside gene matches: 12. CDR3 nucleotide sequence: TGTGCCAGCAGTTTCCAGGGGGGAGGTGTTCGGAGCAATCAGCCCCAGCATTTT. Translation: CASSFQGGGVRSNQPQHF.

This clone showed up just once. This chain links TRBV6-1 with TRBJ1-6, with D hard to call. CDR1 is MNHNS, CDR2 SASEGT, per germline. With 1 base removed from V and 5 bases from J, the gap between germline ends came to 12 bases. This CDR3 comprises 16 residues. The chain's CDR3 is CASSEVGGQNNSPLHF. The CDR3 bases are TGTGCCAGCAGTGAAGTAGGCGGGCAGAATAATTCACCCCTCCACTTT.